This TCR beta chain was sequenced for a study of beta chain features in type 1 diabetes. Study observations and caveats: There was a moderate but significant shortening of TCRB CDR3s in all four CD4+ subsets of Type 1 diabetes patients.

This CDR3 spans 13 amino acids. The V and J ends lost 7 bases and 5 bases, in that order; junction bases with no gene match: 4. In germline, CDR1 is SNHLY, CDR2 FYNNEI. In this sample, this clone turned up a few times. Its antigen is not identified. Every bit of the isolated RNA underwent reverse transcription, so sequencing read expressed TCRB transcripts. The method was immunoSEQ multiplex PCR; TCRdb's version includes in-frame clones alone and lacks a portion of them. The repertoire includes roughly 150,000 clones, roughly 10% of them detected once, and roughly 0.7% sits in the top ten. Sequencing was carried out using central memory CD4+ T cells from blood. The receptor was isolated from a woman aged 25 to 45 with type 1 diabetes. The V and J genes are TRBV2 and TRBJ1-2, with 10 bases matching TRBD1. CDR3 sequence reads: CASKGTGDYGYTF. The CDR3 DNA reads TGTGCCAGCAAGGGGACAGGGGATTATGGCTACACCTTC.